The next 11 T cell receptor beta chains were all read from a single sample in a study of T cell responses to AZD1222 COVID-19 vaccine. TCRdb keeps only in-frame clones here, not all; method: immunoSEQ multiplex PCR. The sample consists of approximately 200,000 clones, around 94% of them appearing once. The sample consisted of peripheral blood, taken 28 days after the second dose of the MenACWY control vaccine. The receptor set was obtained from an adult who received the MenACWY meningococcal vaccine as a control.

V and J are TRBV5-1 and TRBJ2-1; possibly TRBD1 for D (7 bases). The ends were cut back, 5 bases at V and 5 bases at J, with 11 bases in the middle. This CDR3 has 13 residues. The germline V gene has CDR1 SGHRS and CDR2 YFSETQ. The chain's CDR3 is CASRGGTDNEQFF. The CDR3 DNA sequence: TGCGCCAGCAGGGGCGGGACAGACAATGAGCAGTTCTTC.

V and J are TRBV28 and TRBJ1-2; a weak D match, TRBD1 (5 bases). The CDR3 runs 15 residues. The V end lost 2 bases, the J end lost 4 bases, and 14 bases lay between the germline ends. CDR1 and CDR2 from the germline V gene are MDHEN and SYDVKM. The CDR3 DNA sequence: TGTGCCAGCAGTTTAGAGGCGGGGGGTGGCTATGGCTACACCTTC. Translated: CASSLEAGGGYGYTF.

The J gene is TRBJ2-7, the V gene TRBV30; D possibly corresponds to TRBD1 (6 bases). This CDR3 spans 11 amino acids. Trimming removed 5 bases from V and 11 bases from J, with 16 bases in between. Germline V gene sequence: CDR1 GTSNPN, CDR2 SVGIG (reference sequence). The CDR3 DNA reads TGTGCCTGGGGTGCACCGACAGGAGAGTACTTC. Translated: CAWGAPTGEYF.

This sequence joins TRBV29-1 and TRBJ2-4; tentatively, D is TRBD1 (5 bases). The CDR3 runs 13 residues. The germline V gene encodes CDR1 SQVTM and CDR2 ANQGSEA. Between the trimmed V and J ends, which lost 6 bases and 9 bases, there was a span of 18 bases. The CDR3 region is CSVTTGGFGIQYF. The DNA of the CDR3 is TGCAGCGTGACAACAGGCGGTTTTGGCATTCAGTACTTC.

The chain couples TRBV7-9 to TRBJ2-3, with a tentative D call TRBD2 (6 bases). CDR1 and CDR2 (germline): SEHNR, FQNEAQ (reference sequence). The V end was cut by 6 bases, the J end by 2 bases, with 12 bases between. There are 14 residues in the CDR3. CDR3 loop: CASRDGRSTDTQYF. CDR3 sequence (DNA): TGTGCCAGCAGGGACGGGAGATCCACAGATACGCAGTATTTT.

The gene calls are TRBV24-1 and TRBJ2-2; D gene uncertain. V was clipped by 1 base and J by 4 bases, with 9 bases between them. CDR3 length equals 15 residues. Germline CDR1 reads KGHDR; CDR2 reads SFDVKD. The CDR3 DNA sequence: TGTGCCACCAGTGATTTATCCGGTTCCACCGGGGAGCTGTTTTTT. As protein: CATSDLSGSTGELFF.

The V call is TRBV5-1, the J call TRBJ1-5, with D maybe TRBD1 (6 bases). Deletions cut 0 bases from V and 3 bases from J, with 10 bases between. This CDR3 region has 15 residues. CDR1 SGHRS and CDR2 YFSETQ come from the germline V gene. For the CDR3, the DNA is TGCGCCAGCAGCTTGGGCCAGGGGAACAATCAGCCCCAGCATTTT. Its protein is CASSLGQGNNQPQHF. The full variable domain, with the rest looked up from reference TRBV5-1 and TRBJ1-5, is KAGVTQTPRYLIKTRGQQVTLSCSPISGHRSVSWYQQTPGQGLQFLFEYFSETQRNKGNFPGRFSGRQFSNSRSEMNVSTLELGDSALYLCASSLGQGNNQPQHFGDGTRLSIL.

The rearrangement uses TRBV5-6 and TRBJ2-5, with D perhaps matching TRBD2 (6 bases). Germline V gene data show CDR1 as SGHDT and CDR2 as YYEEEE. The V end was cut by 4 bases, the J end by 5 bases, with 15 bases between. The CDR3 runs to 14 residues. In nucleotides, the CDR3 is TGTGCCAGCAGCCAATTAGCGGAACAGGAGACCCAGTACTTC. It encodes CASSQLAEQETQYF.

The V gene is TRBV9, the J gene TRBJ2-1; 9 bases agree with TRBD2. Unmatched junction bases numbered 4, after V lost 3 bases and J lost 0 bases. Germline V CDR1 and CDR2: SGDLS, YYNGEE. The CDR3 consists of 16 residues. The CDR3 region is CASSARLADSYNEQFF. The DNA for the CDR3 is TGTGCCAGCAGCGCCCGACTAGCGGACTCCTACAATGAGCAGTTCTTC.

V is TRBV27 and J is TRBJ1-1; D not certain. V gave up 5 bases and J gave up 7 bases, with 26 bases separating them. This CDR3 has 17 amino acids. Looked up from germline, CDR1 is MNHEY and CDR2 is SMNVEV (reference sequence). The CDR3, as DNA: TGTGCCAGCAGTCATATTTCGACGGATGTGTTGCGATATGAAGCTTTCTTT. This translates into CASSHISTDVLRYEAFF.

This clone has a single count. The rearrangement uses TRBV19 and TRBJ1-5; D ambiguous. The CDR3 length is 15 residues. Per the germline V gene, CDR1 is LNHDA and CDR2 is SQIVND (reference sequence). With 5 bases removed from V and 1 base from J, the gap between germline ends came to 12 bases. This CDR3 reads CASSPVVISNQPQHF. CDR3 DNA: TGTGCCAGTAGTCCCGTGGTTATAAGCAATCAGCCCCAGCATTTT. The whole variable domain, remainder taken from reference TRBV19 and TRBJ1-5, is DGGITQSPKYLFRKEGQNVTLSCEQNLNHDAMYWYRQDPGQGLRLIYYSQIVNDFQKGDIAEGYSVSREKKESFPLTVTSAQKNPTAFYLCASSPVVISNQPQHFGDGTRLSIL.